Each of the 4 T cell receptor beta chains below was sequenced from the same sample in a study of T cell responses to AZD1222 COVID-19 vaccine. Produced via immunoSEQ multiplex PCR; TCRdb's table is partial and in-frame only. The table includes roughly 180,000 clones, roughly 93% detected once. The source material was peripheral blood, sampled on day 0 of AZD1222 vaccination. The receptors stem from an adult in good health.

This clone occurred once. The J gene is TRBJ2-7, the V gene TRBV6-2 or TRBV6-3; 7 bases match TRBD1. CDR1 MNHEY and CDR2 SVGEGT come from the germline V gene. Trimming at V came to 2 bases and at J to 1 base, leaving 5 bases not matched to a gene. This CDR3 spans 15 amino acids. CDR3 in amino acids: CASSYPGTDSYEQYF. CDR3 DNA: TGTGCCAGCAGTTACCCGGGGACAGATTCCTACGAGCAGTACTTC.

J is TRBJ2-7 and V is TRBV7-2; TRBD1 aligns across 9 bases. With 1 base clipped from V and 3 bases from J, the junction kept 4 bases outside the gene matches. Germline CDR1 is SGHTA and CDR2 is FQGNSA. The CDR3 is 15 amino acids. This CDR3 is CASSLGTGEYYEQYF. DNA for the CDR3: TGTGCCAGCAGCTTAGGGACAGGGGAGTACTACGAGCAGTACTTC.

V usage is TRBV27 and J usage is TRBJ2-1; 8 bases align to TRBD2. This CDR3 spans 18 amino acids. Trimming at V came to 6 bases and at J to 0 bases, leaving 13 bases not matched to a gene. The V gene's germline CDR1 is MNHEY and CDR2 SMNVEV (reference sequence). CDR3 nucleotide sequence: TGTGCCAGCAGCGGTAGCGGGACCAGTTTAAGCTCCTACAATGAGCAGTTCTTC. Encoded protein: CASSGSGTSLSSYNEQFF.

The rearrangement links TRBV6-5 to TRBJ1-4; 9 bases match TRBD1. CDR3 length: 16 amino acids. CDR1 is MNHEY and CDR2 is SVGAGI in the germline V gene. V lost 2 bases and J lost 8; bases outside the gene matches: 9. The DNA of the CDR3 is TGTGCCAGCAGTTACACGCCGGGACAGGGTGGGGAAAAACTGTTTTTT. Its translation: CASSYTPGQGGEKLFF.